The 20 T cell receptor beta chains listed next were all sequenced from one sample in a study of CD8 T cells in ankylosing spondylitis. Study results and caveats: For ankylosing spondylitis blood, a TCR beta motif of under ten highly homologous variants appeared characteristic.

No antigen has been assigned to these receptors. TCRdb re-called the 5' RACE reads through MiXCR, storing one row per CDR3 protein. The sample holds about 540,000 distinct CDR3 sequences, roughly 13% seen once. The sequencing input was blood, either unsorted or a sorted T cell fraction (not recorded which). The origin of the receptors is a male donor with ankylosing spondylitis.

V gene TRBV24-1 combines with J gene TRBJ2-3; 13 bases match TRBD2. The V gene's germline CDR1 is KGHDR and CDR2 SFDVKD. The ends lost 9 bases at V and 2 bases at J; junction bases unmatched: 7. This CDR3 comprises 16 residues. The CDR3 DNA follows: TGTGCCACCGGGACTAGCGGGAAGGGACACACAGATACGCAGTATTTT. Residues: CATGTSGKGHTDTQYF.

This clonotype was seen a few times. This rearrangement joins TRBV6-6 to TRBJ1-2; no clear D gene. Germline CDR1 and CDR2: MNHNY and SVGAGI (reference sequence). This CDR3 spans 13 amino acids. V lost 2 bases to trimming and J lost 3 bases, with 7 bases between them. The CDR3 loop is CASSYSGDYGYTF. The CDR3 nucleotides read TGTGCCAGCAGTTACAGCGGTGACTATGGCTACACCTTC.

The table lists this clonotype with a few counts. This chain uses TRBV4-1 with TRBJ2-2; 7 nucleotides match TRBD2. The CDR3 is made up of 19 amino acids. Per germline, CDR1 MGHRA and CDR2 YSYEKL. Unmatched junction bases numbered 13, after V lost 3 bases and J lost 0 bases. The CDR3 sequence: CASSHSVSGPPPNTGELFF. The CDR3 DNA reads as TGCGCCAGCAGCCACTCCGTTAGCGGGCCCCCCCCGAACACCGGGGAGCTGTTTTTT.

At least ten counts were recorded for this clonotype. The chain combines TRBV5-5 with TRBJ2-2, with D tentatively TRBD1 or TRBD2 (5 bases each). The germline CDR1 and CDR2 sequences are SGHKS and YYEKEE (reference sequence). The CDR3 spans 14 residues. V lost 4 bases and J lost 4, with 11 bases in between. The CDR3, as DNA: TGTGCCAGCAGCCCGGGACCGAGCACCGGGGAGCTGTTTTTT. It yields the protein CASSPGPSTGELFF.

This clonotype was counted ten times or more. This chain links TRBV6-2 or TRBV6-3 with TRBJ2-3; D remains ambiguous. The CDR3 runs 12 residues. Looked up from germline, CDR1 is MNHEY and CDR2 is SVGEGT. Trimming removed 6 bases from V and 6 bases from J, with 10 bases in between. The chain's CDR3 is CASSFARDTQYF. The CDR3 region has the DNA TGTGCCAGCAGCTTTGCCCGGGATACGCAGTATTTT.

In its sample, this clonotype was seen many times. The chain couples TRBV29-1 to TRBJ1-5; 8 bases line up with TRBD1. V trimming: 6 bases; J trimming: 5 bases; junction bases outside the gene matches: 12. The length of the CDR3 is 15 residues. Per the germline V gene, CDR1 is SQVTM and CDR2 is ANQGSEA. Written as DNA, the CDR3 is TGCAGCGTGCCCTCAGGGGGCAACGAACATCAGCCCCAGCATTTT. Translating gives CSVPSGGNEHQPQHF.

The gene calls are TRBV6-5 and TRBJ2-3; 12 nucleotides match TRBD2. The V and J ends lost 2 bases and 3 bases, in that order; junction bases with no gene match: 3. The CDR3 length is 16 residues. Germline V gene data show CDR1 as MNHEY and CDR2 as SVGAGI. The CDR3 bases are TGTGCCAGCAGTTACGACCTAGCGGGAGGGACAGATACGCAGTATTTT. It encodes CASSYDLAGGTDTQYF.

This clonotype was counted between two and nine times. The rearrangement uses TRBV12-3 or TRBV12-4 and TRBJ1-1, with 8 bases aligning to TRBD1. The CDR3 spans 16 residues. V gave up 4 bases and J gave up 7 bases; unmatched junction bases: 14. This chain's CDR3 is CASSWGTGTIDGEAFF. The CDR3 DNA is TGTGCCAGCAGTTGGGGGACAGGTACGATCGATGGTGAAGCTTTCTTT.

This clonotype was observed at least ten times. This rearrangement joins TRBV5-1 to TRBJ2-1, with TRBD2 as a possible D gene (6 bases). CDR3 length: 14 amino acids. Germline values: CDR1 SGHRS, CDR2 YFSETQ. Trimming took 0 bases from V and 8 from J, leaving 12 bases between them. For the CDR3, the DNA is TGCGCCAGCAGCTTGGCCCCCGGGAGCCATGAGCAGTTCTTC. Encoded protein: CASSLAPGSHEQFF.

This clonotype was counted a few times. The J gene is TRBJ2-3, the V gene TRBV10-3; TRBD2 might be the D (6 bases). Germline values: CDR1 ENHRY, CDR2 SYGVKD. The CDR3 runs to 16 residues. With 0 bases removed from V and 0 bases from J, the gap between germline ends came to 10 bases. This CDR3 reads CAISESGDSSTDTQYF. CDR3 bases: TGTGCCATCAGTGAGTCTGGGGACTCTAGCACAGATACGCAGTATTTT.

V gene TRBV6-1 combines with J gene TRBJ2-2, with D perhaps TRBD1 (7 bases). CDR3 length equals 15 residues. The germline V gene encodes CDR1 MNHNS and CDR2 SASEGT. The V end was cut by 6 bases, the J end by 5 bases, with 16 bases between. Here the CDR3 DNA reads TGTGCCAGCAGCCCAGGGGGGAGGTGGACCGGGGAGCTGTTTTTT. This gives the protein CASSPGGRWTGELFF.

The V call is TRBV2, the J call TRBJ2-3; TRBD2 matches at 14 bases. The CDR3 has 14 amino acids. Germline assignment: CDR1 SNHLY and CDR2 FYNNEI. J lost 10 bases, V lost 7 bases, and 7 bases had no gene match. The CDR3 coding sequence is TGTGCCAGCAATGCGGGACTAGCGGGAGTCGCGCAGTATTTT. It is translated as CASNAGLAGVAQYF.

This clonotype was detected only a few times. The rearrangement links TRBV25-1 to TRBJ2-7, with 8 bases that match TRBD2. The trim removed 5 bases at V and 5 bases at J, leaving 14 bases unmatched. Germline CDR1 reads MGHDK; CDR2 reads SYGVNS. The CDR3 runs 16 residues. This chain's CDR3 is CASSSLGSGSRDEQYF. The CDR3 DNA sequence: TGTGCCAGCAGTTCCCTAGGAAGCGGGAGTCGAGACGAGCAGTACTTC.

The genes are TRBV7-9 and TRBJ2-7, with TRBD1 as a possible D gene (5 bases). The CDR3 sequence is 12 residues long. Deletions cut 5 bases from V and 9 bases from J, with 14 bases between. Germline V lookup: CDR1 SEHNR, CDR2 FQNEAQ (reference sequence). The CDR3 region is CASSISGRVQYF. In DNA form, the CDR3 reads TGTGCCAGCAGCATTAGTGGCAGGGTGCAGTACTTC.

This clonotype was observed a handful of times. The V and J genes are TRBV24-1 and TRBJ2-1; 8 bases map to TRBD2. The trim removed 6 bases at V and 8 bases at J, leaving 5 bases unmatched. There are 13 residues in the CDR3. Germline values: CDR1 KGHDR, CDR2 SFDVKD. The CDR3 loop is CATSTGTRDEQFF. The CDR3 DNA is TGTGCCACCAGTACCGGGACTAGGGATGAGCAGTTCTTC.

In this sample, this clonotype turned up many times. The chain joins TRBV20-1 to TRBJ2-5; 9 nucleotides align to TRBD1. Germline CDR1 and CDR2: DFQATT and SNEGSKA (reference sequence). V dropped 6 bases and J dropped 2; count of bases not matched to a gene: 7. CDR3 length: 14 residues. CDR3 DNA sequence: TGCAGTGCCTCCGGACAGGGGTGGCAAGAGACCCAGTACTTC. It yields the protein CSASGQGWQETQYF.

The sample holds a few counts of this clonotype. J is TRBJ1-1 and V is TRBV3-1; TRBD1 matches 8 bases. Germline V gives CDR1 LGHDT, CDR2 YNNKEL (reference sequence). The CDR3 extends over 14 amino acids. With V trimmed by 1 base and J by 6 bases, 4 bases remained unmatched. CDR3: CASSQADRAAEAFF. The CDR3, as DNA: TGTGCCAGCAGCCAAGCGGACAGGGCGGCTGAAGCTTTCTTT.

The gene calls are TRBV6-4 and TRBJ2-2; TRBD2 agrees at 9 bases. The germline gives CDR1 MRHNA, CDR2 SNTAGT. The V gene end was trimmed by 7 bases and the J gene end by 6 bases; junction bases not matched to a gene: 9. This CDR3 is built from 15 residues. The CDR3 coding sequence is TGTGCCAGCACTAGCGGGATCGATGGGGCCGGGGAGCTGTTTTTT. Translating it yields CASTSGIDGAGELFF.

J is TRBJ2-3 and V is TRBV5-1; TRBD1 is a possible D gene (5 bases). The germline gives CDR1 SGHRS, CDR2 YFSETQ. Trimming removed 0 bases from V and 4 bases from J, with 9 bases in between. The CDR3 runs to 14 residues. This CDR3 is CASSLEPGPDTQYF. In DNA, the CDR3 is TGCGCCAGCAGCTTGGAGCCAGGGCCAGATACGCAGTATTTT.

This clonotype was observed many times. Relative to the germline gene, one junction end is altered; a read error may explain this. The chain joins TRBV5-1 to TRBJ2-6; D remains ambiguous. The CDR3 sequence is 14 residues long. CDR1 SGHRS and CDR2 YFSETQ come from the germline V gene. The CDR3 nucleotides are TGCGCCAGCAGCTTGGATGGTGGGACCAACGTCCTGACTTTC. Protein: CASSLDGGTNVLTF.